This TCR beta chain was sequenced in a study of Tregs in tolerant kidney transplant recipients. Study-wide points: Biological reproducibility was not directly addressed, but technical replication error appeared minimal.

Germline V gene data show CDR1 as KGHSH and CDR2 as LQKENI. The germline V and J ends were trimmed by 4 bases and 7 bases, with 11 bases remaining between them. The CDR3 contains 13 residues. Recipients received nonmyeloablative bone marrow transplants from related graft donors, with transient mixed chimerism. Points on this clone: The antigen remains undetermined. The read gets to within 3 residues of the CDR3 end, and the germline J gene fills in the rest.

Repertoires were generated with immunoSEQ multiplex PCR, while TCRdb's copy carries only in-frame clones and drops some. The sample includes about 23,000 clones. The gene calls are TRBV18 and TRBJ1-5; D not resolved. The source material was CD4+ T cells from blood (PBMCs), sampled 6 months after the transplant. The sequence was collected from a human patient who received a combined kidney and bone marrow transplant. Some T cells may trace back to the graft donor. This CDR3 is CASSRFGEQPQHF. CDR3 bases read: TGTGCCAGCTCACGTTTCGGGGAACAGCCC. Drawing the rest from reference TRBV18 and TRBJ1-5, the complete variable domain is NAGVMQNPRHLVRRRGQEARLRCSPMKGHSHVYWYRQLPEEGLKFMVYLQKENIIDESGMPKERFSAEFPKEGPSILRIQQVVRGDSAAYFCASSRFGEQPQHFGDGTRLSIL.